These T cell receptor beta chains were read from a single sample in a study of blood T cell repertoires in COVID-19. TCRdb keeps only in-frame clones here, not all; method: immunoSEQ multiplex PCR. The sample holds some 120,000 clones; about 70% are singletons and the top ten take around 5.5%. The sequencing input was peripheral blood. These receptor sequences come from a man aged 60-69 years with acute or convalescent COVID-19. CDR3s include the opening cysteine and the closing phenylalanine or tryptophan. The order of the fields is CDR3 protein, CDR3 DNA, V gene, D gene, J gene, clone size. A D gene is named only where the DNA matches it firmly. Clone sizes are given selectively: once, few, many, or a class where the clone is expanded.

CATSGTMNTEAFF | TGTGCCACCAGTGGCACAATGAACACTGAAGCTTTCTTT | TRBV24-1 | - | TRBJ1-1 | -
CASNSIYASTDTQYF | TGCGCCAGCAACTCTATTTACGCTAGCACAGATACGCAGTATTTT | TRBV5-1 | - | TRBJ2-3 | -
CATSDAARETFGYTF | TGTGCCACCAGTGATGCCGCACGGGAGACATTTGGCTACACCTTC | TRBV24-1 | - | TRBJ1-2 | -
CASSLIGRGVTGELFF | TGTGCCAGCAGCTTAATCGGGAGAGGAGTCACCGGGGAGCTGTTTTTT | TRBV7-2 | - | TRBJ2-2 | once
CSVREGDYGYTF | TGCAGCGTTCGGGAGGGGGATTATGGCTACACCTTC | TRBV29-1 | - | TRBJ1-2 | -
CASSGLTGKYNEQFF | TGTGCCAGCAGTGGGTTGACAGGAAAGTACAATGAGCAGTTCTTC | TRBV2 | - | TRBJ2-1 | -
CATSARGGNGRDYGYTF | TGTGCCACCAGTGCCCGGGGAGGGAACGGAAGGGACTATGGCTACACCTTC | TRBV24-1 | - | TRBJ1-2 | -
CAAQGLSYEQYF | TGTGCCGCCCAGGGACTTTCCTACGAGCAGTACTTC | TRBV2 | - | TRBJ2-7 | -
CASSDAGGNNQPQHF | TGTGCCAGCAGTGACGCAGGGGGGAATAATCAGCCCCAGCATTTT | TRBV6-1 | TRBD1 | TRBJ1-5 | once
CASSDGWGSSTDTQYF | TGTGCCAGCAGCGACGGGTGGGGCTCTAGCACAGATACGCAGTATTTT | TRBV5-6 | - | TRBJ2-3 | few
CASSIAGTLSPQTQYF | TGTGCCAGTAGTATAGCTGGGACTCTTTCTCCCCAGACCCAGTACTTC | TRBV19 | - | TRBJ2-5 | -
CASSQDQGGDYGYTF | TGCGCCAGCAGCCAAGATCAAGGGGGAGACTATGGCTACACCTTC | TRBV4-1 | - | TRBJ1-2 | -
CASSIVGGAETQYF | TGTGCCAGTAGTATTGTCGGGGGGGCCGAGACCCAGTACTTC | TRBV19 | TRBD2 | TRBJ2-5 | -
CATSDTGGPYNEQFF | TGTGCCACCAGTGATACAGGGGGCCCATACAATGAGCAGTTCTTC | TRBV24-1 | TRBD1 | TRBJ2-1 | -
CASRQDRGRETQYF | TGTGCCAGCAGACAAGACAGGGGGCGGGAGACCCAGTACTTC | TRBV5-8 | TRBD1 | TRBJ2-5 | -
CSVSQGRTEAFF | TGCAGCGTTTCGCAGGGGCGCACTGAAGCTTTCTTT | TRBV29-1 | - | TRBJ1-1 | -
CAWSQTGTHHEQYF | TGTGCCTGGAGTCAGACCGGGACTCACCACGAGCAGTACTTC | TRBV30 | - | TRBJ2-7 | -
CASRTLGASQDTQYF | TGTGCCAGTAGGACGTTGGGGGCCTCACAGGATACGCAGTATTTT | TRBV19 | - | TRBJ2-3 | once
CASSRGTGGNEKLFF | TGTGCCAGCAGCAGAGGGACAGGGGGGAATGAAAAACTGTTTTTT | TRBV5-4 | TRBD1 | TRBJ1-4 | few
CASSRGTEETQYF | TGTGCCAGCAGCCGGGGCACCGAAGAGACCCAGTACTTC | TRBV14 | - | TRBJ2-5 | -
CATSDPSGTDYGYTF | TGTGCCACCAGTGATCCCTCCGGGACAGACTATGGCTACACCTTC | TRBV24-1 | TRBD1 | TRBJ1-2 | -
CASSQDTLAGHMRPQHF | TGCGCCAGCAGCCAAGACACCCTTGCGGGCCATATGCGGCCCCAGCATTTT | TRBV4-1 | - | TRBJ1-5 | few